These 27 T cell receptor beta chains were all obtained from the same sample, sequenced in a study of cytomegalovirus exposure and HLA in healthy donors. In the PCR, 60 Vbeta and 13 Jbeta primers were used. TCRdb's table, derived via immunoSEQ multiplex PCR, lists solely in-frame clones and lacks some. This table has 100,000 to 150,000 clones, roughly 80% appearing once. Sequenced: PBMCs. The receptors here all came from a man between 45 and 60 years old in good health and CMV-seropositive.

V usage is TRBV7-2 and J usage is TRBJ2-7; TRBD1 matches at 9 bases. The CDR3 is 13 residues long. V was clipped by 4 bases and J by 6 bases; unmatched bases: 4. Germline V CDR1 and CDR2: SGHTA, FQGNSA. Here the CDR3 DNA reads TGTGCCAGCAGCTCACAGGGGGCAACCGAGCAGTACTTC. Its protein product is CASSSQGATEQYF.

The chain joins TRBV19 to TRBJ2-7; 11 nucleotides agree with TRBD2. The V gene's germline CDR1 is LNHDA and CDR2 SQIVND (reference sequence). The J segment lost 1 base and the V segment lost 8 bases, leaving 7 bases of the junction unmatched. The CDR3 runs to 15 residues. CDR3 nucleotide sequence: TGTGCCAGTTCCTCGGGACTAGCGGTGTCCTACGAGCAGTACTTC. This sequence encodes CASSSGLAVSYEQYF.

The CDR3 sequence is CASSQGRDRDEQFF. The CDR3 bases are TGCGCCAGCAGCCAGGGTCGCGATAGGGATGAGCAGTTCTTC. The gene calls are TRBV5-1 and TRBJ2-1, with D possibly being TRBD1 (5 bases). This CDR3 has 14 residues. The germline gives CDR1 SGHRS, CDR2 YFSETQ. Trimming removed 4 bases at V and 8 bases at J, with 16 bases between. The full variable domain, rest sourced from reference TRBV5-1 and TRBJ2-1, is KAGVTQTPRYLIKTRGQQVTLSCSPISGHRSVSWYQQTPGQGLQFLFEYFSETQRNKGNFPGRFSGRQFSNSRSEMNVSTLELGDSALYLCASSQGRDRDEQFFGPGTRLTVL.

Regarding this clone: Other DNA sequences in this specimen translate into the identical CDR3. CDR3 in amino acids: CAWSVQGASGYTF. DNA for the CDR3: TGTGCCTGGAGTGTACAGGGGGCGTCCGGCTACACCTTC. V and J are TRBV30 and TRBJ1-2; 9 bases match TRBD1. There are 13 residues in the CDR3. Trimming removed 0 bases from V and 8 bases from J; junction bases left unmatched: 4. Per germline, CDR1 GTSNPN and CDR2 SVGIG (reference sequence).

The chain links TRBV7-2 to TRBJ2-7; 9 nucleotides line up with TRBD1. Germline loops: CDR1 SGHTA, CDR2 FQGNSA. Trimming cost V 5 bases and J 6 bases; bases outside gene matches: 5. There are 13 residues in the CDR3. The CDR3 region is CASSEGQGREQYF. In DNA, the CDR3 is TGTGCCAGCAGCGAGGGACAGGGACGCGAGCAGTACTTC.

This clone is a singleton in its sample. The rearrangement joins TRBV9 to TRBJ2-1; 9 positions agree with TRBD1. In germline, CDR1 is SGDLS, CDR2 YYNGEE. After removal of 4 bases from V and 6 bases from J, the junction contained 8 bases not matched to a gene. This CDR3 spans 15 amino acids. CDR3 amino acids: CASSPGDREFNEQFF. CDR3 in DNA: TGTGCCAGCAGCCCTGGGGACAGGGAATTCAATGAGCAGTTCTTC.

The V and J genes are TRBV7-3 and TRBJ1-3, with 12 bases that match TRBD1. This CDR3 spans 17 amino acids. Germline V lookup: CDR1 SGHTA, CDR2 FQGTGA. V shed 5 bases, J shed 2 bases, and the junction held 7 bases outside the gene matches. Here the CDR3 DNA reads TGTGCCAGCAGCCCGGGACAGGGGGCGACTACTGGAAACACCATATATTTT. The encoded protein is CASSPGQGATTGNTIYF.

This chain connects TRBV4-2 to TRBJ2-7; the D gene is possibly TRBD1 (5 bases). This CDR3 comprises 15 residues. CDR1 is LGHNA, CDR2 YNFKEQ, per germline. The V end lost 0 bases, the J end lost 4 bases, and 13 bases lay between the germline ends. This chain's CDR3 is CASSQDWQGTYEQYF. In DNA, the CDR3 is TGTGCCAGCAGCCAAGATTGGCAGGGAACGTACGAGCAGTACTTC.

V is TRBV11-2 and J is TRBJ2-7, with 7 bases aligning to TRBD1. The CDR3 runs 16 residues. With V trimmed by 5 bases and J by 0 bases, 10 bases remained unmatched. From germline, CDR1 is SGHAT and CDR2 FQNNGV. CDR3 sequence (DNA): TGTGCCAGCAGCGCCGGAGTGGGACAGAGCTCCTACGAGCAGTACTTC. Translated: CASSAGVGQSSYEQYF.

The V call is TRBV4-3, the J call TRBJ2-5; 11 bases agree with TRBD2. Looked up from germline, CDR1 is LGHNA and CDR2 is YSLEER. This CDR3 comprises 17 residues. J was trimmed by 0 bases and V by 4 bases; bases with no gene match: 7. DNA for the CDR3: TGCGCCAGCAGCCGAAACGGACTAGCGGGTTACCAAGAGACCCAGTACTTC. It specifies CASSRNGLAGYQETQYF.

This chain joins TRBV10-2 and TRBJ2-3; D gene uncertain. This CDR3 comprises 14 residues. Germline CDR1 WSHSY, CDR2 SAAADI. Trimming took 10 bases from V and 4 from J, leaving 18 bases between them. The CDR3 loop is CATRNYGRADTQYF. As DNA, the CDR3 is TGCGCCACCCGGAATTATGGCCGGGCAGATACGCAGTATTTT.

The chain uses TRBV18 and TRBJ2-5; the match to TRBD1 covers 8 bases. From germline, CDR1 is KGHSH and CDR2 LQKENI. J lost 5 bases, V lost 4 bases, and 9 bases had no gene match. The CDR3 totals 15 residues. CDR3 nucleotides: TGTGCCAGCTCACAACCGACAGGGGCATCGGAGACCCAGTACTTC. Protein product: CASSQPTGASETQYF.

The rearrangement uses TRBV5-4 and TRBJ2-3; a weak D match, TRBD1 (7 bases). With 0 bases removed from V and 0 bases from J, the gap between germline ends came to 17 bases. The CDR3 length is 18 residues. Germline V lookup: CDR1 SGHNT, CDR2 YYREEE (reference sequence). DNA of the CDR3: TGTGCCAGCAGCTTGGACCAGGGGGGCGCATCGAGCACAGATACGCAGTATTTT. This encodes CASSLDQGGASSTDTQYF. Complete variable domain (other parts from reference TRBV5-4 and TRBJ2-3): ETGVTQSPTHLIKTRGQQVTLRCSSQSGHNTVSWYQQALGQGPQFIFQYYREEENGRGNFPPRFSGLQFPNYSSELNVNALELDDSALYLCASSLDQGGASSTDTQYFGPGTRLTVL.

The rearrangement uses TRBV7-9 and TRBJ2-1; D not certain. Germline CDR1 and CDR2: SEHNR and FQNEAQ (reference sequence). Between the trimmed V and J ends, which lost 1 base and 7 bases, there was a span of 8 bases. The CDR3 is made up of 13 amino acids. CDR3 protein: CASSLVPGNEQFF. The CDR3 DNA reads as TGTGCCAGCAGCTTAGTACCAGGTAATGAGCAGTTCTTC.

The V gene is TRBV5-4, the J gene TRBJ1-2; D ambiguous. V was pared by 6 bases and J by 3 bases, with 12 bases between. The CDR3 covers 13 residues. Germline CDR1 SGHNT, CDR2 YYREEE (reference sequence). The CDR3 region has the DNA TGTGCCAGCACCCTGGGCAAGGACTATGGCTACACCTTC. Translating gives CASTLGKDYGYTF.

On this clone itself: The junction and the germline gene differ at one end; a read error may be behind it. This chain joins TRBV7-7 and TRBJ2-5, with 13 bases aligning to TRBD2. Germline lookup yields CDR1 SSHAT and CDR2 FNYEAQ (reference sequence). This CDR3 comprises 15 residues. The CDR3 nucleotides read TGTGCTAGCAGCTCGGGACTAGCGGGGCAAGAGACCCAGTACTTC. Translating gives CASSSGLAGQETQYF.

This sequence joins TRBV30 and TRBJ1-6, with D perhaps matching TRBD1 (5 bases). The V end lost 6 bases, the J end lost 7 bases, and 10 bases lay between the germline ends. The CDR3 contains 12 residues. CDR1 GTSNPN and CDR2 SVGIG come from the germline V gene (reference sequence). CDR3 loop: CACGQGNSPLHF. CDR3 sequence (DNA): TGTGCCTGCGGCCAGGGAAATTCACCCCTCCACTTT.

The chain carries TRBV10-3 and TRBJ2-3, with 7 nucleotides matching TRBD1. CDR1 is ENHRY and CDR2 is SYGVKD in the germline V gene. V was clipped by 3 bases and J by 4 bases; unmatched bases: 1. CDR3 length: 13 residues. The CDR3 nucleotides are TGTGCCATCAGTGACCAGGGGGCAGATACGCAGTATTTT. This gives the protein CAISDQGADTQYF.

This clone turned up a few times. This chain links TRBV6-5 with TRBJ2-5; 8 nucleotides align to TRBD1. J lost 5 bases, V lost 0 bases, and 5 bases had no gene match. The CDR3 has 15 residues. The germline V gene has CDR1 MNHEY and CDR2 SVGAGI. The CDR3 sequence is CASSYSARGLETQYF. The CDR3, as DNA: TGTGCCAGCAGTTACTCGGCCAGGGGGCTGGAGACCCAGTACTTC.

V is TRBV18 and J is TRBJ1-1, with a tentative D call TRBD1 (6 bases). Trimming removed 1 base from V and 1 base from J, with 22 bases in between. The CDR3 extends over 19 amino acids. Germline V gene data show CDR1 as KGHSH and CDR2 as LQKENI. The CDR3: CASSPQEAGVRHKNTEAFF. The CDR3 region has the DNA TGTGCCAGCTCACCACAGGAGGCAGGGGTACGACACAAGAACACTGAAGCTTTCTTT.

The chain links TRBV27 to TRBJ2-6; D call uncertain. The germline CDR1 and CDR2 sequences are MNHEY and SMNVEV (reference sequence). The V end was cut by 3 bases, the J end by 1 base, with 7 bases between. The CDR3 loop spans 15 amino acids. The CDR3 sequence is CASSFGFSGANVLTF. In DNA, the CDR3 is TGTGCCAGCAGTTTCGGGTTTTCTGGGGCCAACGTCCTGACTTTC.

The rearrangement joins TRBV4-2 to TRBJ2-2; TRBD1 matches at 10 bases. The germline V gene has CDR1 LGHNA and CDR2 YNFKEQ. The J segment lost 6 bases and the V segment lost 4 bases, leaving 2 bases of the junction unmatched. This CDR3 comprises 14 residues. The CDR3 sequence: CASSRGTGAGELFF. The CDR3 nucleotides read TGTGCCAGCAGCCGCGGGACAGGGGCCGGGGAGCTGTTTTTT.

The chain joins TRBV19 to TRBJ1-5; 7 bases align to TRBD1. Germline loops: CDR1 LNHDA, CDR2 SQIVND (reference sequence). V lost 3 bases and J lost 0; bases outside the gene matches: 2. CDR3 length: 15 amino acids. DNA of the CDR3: TGTGCCAGTAGTATGGACAGGTTTAGCAATCAGCCCCAGCATTTT. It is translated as CASSMDRFSNQPQHF.

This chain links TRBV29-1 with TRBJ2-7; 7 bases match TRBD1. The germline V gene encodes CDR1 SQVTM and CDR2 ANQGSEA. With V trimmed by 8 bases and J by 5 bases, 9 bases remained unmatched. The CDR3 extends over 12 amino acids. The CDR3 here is CSLKGASNEQYF. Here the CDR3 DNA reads TGCAGCCTGAAGGGGGCAAGTAACGAGCAGTACTTC.

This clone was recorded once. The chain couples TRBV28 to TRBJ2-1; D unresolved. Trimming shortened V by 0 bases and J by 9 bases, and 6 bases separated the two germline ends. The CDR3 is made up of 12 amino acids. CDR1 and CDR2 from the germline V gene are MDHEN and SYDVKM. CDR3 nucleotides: TGTGCCAGCAGTTTATGGCGAGCTGAGCAGTTCTTC. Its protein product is CASSLWRAEQFF.

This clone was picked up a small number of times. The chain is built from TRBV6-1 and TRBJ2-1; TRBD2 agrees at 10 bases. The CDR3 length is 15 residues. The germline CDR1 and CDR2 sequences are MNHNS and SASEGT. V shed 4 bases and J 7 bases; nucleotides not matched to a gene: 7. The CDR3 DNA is TGTGCCAGCAGTGCCGCTAGCGGGAGTTCAAATGAGCAGTTCTTC. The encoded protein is CASSAASGSSNEQFF.

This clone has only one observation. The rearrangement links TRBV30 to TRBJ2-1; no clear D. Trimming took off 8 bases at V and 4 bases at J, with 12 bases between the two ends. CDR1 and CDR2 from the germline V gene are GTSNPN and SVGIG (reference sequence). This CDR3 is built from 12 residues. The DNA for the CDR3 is TGTGCCGGCTCCGAATCATACAATGAGCAGTTCTTC. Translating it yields CAGSESYNEQFF.